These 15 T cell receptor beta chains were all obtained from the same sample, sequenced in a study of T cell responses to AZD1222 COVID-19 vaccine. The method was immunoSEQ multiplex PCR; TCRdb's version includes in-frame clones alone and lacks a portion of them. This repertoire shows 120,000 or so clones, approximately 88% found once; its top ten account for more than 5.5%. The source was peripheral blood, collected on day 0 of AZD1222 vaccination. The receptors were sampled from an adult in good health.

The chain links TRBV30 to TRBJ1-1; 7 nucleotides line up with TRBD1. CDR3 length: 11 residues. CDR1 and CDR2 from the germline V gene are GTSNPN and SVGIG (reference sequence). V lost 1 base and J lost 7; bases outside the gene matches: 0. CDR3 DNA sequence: TGTGCCTGGAGTGGGGACAGTGAAGCTTTCTTT. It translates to CAWSGDSEAFF.

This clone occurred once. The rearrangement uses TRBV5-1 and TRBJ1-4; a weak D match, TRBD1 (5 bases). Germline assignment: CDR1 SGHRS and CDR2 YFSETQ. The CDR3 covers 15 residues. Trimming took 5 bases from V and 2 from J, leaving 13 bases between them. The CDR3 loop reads CASSRDVGTNEKLFF. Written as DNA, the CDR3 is TGCGCCAGCAGTAGGGACGTTGGCACTAATGAAAAACTGTTTTTT.

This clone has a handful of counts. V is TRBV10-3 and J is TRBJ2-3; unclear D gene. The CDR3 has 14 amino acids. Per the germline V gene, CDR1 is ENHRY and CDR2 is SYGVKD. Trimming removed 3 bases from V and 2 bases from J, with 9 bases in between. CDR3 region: CAISEDRNTDTQYF. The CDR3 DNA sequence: TGTGCCATCAGTGAAGACCGAAACACAGATACGCAGTATTTT.

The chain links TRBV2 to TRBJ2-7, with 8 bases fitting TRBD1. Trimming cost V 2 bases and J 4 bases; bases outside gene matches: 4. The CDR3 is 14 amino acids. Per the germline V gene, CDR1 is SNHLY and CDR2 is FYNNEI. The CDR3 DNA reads TGTGCCAGCAGTGAACGGACAGGGCGATACGAGCAGTACTTC. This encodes CASSERTGRYEQYF.

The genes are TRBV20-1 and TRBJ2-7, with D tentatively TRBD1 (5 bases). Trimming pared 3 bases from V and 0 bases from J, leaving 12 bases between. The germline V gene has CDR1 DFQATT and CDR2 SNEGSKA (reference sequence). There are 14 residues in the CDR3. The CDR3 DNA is TGCAGTGCTAGTGGAGACAGCCTCTCCTACGAGCAGTACTTC. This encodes CSASGDSLSYEQYF.

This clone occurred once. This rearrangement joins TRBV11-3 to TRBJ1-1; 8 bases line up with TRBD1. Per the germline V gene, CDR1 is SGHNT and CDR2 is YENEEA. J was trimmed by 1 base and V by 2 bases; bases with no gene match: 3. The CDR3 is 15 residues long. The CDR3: CASSLQGAPNTEAFF. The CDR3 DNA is TGTGCCAGCAGCTTACAGGGGGCCCCGAACACTGAAGCTTTCTTT.

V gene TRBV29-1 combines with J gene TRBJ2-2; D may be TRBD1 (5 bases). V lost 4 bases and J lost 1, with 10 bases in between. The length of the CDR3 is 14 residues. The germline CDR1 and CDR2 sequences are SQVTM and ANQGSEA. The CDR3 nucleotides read TGCAGCGTTGTACCAGACAGGAACACCGGGGAGCTGTTTTTT. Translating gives CSVVPDRNTGELFF.

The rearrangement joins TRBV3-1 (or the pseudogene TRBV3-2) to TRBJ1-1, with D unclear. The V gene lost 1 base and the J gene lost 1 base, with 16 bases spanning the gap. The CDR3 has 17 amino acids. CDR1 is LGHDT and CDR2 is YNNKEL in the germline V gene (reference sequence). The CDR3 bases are TGTGCCAGCAGCCAAGGGACGGACCAAAGGAGGAACACTGAAGCTTTCTTT. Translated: CASSQGTDQRRNTEAFF.

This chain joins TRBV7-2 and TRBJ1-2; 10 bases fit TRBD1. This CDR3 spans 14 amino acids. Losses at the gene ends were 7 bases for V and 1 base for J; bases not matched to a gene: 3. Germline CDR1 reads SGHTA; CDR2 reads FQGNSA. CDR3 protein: CASKRDRGNYGYTF. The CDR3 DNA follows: TGTGCCAGCAAAAGGGACAGGGGTAACTATGGCTACACCTTC. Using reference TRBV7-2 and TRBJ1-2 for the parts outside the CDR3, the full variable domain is GAGVSQSPSNKVTEKGKDVELRCDPISGHTALYWYRQSLGQGLEFLIYFQGNSAPDKSGLPSDRFSAERTGGSVSTLTIQRTQQEDSAVYLCASKRDRGNYGYTFGSGTRLTVV.

In DNA form, the CDR3 reads TGTGCCAGCAGCTCCCGGGACAGGGAAGAAAAACTGTTTTTT. As protein: CASSSRDREEKLFF. The rearrangement links TRBV5-6 to TRBJ1-4, with 9 bases matching TRBD1. Germline V lookup: CDR1 SGHDT, CDR2 YYEEEE. Unmatched junction bases numbered 5, after V lost 3 bases and J lost 8 bases. The CDR3 loop spans 14 amino acids.

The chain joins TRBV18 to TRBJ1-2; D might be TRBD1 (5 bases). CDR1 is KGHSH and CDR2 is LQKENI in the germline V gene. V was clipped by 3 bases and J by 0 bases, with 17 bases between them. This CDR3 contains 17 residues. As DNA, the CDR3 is TGTGCCAGCTCACCCTCCCAGGGAAAGGAGTCTAACTATGGCTACACCTTC. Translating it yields CASSPSQGKESNYGYTF.

As DNA, the CDR3 is TGTGCCAGCAGCCGAGAGACAGAGACTAATGAAAAACTGTTTTTT. This gives the protein CASSRETETNEKLFF. The rearrangement uses TRBV14 and TRBJ1-4, with a possible D match to TRBD1 (5 bases). Trimming removed 4 bases at V and 2 bases at J, with 11 bases between. CDR1 is SGHDN and CDR2 is FVKESK in the germline V gene. This CDR3 is built from 15 residues. The full variable domain, rest sourced from reference TRBV14 and TRBJ1-4, is EAGVTQFPSHSVIEKGQTVTLRCDPISGHDNLYWYRRVMGKEIKFLLHFVKESKQDESGMPNNRFLAERTGGTYSTLKVQPAELEDSGVYFCASSRETETNEKLFFGSGTQLSVL.

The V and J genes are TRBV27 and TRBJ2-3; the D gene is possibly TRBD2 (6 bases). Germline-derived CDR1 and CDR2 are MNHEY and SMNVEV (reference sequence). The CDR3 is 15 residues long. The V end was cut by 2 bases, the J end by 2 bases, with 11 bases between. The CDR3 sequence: CASSLGRGYTDTQYF. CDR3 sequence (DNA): TGTGCCAGCAGTTTAGGGCGGGGTTACACAGATACGCAGTATTTT.

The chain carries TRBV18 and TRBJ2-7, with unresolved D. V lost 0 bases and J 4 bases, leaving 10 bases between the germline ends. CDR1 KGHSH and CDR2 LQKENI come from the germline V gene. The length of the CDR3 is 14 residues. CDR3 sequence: CASSPPGYVYEQYF. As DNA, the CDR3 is TGTGCCAGCTCACCACCCGGGTATGTGTACGAGCAGTACTTC.

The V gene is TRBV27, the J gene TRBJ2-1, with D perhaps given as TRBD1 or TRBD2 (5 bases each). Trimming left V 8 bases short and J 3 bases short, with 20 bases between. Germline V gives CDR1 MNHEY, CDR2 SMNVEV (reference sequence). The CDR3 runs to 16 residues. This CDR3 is CASQKTPEGIYNEQFF. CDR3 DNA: TGTGCCAGCCAAAAAACACCCGAGGGGATCTACAATGAGCAGTTCTTC.